The present entry profiles one T cell receptor (beta chain) with its context. The antigen is not known. The data were taken from a study of cytomegalovirus exposure and HLA in healthy donors. With 60 Vbeta and 13 Jbeta primers, the PCR was carried out. Clones were sequenced by immunoSEQ multiplex PCR, and TCRdb holds only the in-frame ones, with some missing. The data show 110,000 or so clones, approximately 67% seen once. Study results and limitations: Looking again later, the authors saw that most CMV-associated TCR beta chains seemed HLA-restricted. A later analysis found TCR association rates differed by HLA locus, highest for DRB1 and lowest for HLA-C. Reported findings show TCR beta sequences accurately forecast HLA-A and HLA-B alleles in most subjects.

The study sampled nominally healthy donors, though unrecorded immune exposures were likely. The germline V and J ends were trimmed by 5 bases and 4 bases, with 17 bases remaining between them. The length of the CDR3 is 15 residues. Looked up from germline, CDR1 is MNHEY and CDR2 is SMNVEV (reference sequence). The sample was PBMCs. The sequence was collected from a young man in good health and CMV-seropositive. The chain uses TRBV27 and TRBJ1-2; D not resolved. As DNA, the CDR3 is TGTGCCAGCAGTCTTCGGTCCCAAACGGGCTATGGCTACACCTTC. Translated: CASSLRSQTGYGYTF.